The clone carrying this T cell receptor beta chain appeared once. The sample is drawn from a study of blood T cell repertoires in COVID-19. The V gene's germline CDR1 is MDHEN and CDR2 SYDVKM. This CDR3 has 17 residues. With V trimmed by 8 bases and J by 4 bases, 16 bases remained unmatched. The assay was immunoSEQ multiplex PCR, and TCRdb's table has in-frame clones only and misses some. The sample gives some 180,000 clones, about 79% of which show up once; less than 15% is in the top ten. This TCR was recovered from a human donor in a cohort sampled during active COVID-19. V gene TRBV28 combines with J gene TRBJ2-5; 10 bases match TRBD2. Sequenced sample: peripheral blood. The CDR3 DNA follows: TGTGCCAGCTTAGAAAGCGGGAGGGCCATGAGGGGAGAGACCCAGTACTTC. The encoded protein is CASLESGRAMRGETQYF. The variable domain in full, completed from reference TRBV28 and TRBJ2-5, reads DVKVTQSSRYLVKRTGEKVFLECVQDMDHENMFWYRQDPGLGLRLIYFSYDVKMKEKGDIPEGYSVSREKKERFSLILESASTNQTSMYLCASLESGRAMRGETQYFGPGTRLLVL.